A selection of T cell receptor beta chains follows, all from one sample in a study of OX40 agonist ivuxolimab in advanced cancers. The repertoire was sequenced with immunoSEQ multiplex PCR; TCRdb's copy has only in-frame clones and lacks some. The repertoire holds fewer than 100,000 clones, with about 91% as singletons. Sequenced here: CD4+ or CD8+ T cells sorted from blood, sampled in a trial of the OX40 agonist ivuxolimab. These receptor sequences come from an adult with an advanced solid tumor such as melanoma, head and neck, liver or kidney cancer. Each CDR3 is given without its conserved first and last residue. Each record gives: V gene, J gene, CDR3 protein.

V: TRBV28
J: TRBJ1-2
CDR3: ASRTLYGYT

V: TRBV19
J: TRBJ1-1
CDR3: ASSISWEFTEAF

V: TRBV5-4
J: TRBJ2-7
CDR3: ASSPPQRAYEQY

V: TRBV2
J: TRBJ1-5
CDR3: ASSRDMEQPQH

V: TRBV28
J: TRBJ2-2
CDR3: ATLIGTNTGELF

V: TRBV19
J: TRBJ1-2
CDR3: ASSPRDRLNYGYT

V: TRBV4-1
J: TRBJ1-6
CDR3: ASSQGASDRAFEPLH

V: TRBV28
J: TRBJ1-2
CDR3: ASSLPRSRVGYYGYT

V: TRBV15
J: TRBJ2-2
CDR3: ATRKVTSDTGELF

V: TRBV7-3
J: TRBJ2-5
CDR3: ASSDGLAGSAYQETQY

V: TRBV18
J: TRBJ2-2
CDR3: ASSPRLVVGGELF

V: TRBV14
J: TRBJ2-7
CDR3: ASSQDISGNDEQY

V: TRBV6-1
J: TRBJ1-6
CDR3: ASSEAWRGNSPLH

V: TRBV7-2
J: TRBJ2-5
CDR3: ASSLVGGRVGETQY

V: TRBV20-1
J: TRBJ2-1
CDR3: SARLNEQF

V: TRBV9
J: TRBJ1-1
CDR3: ASSVGGKDTEAF

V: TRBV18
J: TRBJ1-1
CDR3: ASSPKTPANTEAF

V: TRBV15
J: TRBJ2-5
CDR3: ATSRAREETQY

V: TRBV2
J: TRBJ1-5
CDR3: ASNGQERNQPQH

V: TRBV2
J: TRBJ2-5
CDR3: ASSDRGWAETQY

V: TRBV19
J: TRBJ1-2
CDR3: ASSIDNRAPDT

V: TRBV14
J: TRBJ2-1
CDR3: ASSGTLRERRNEQF

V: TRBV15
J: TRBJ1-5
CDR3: ATSRDLGTGRQPQH

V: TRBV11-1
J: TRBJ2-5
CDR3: ASSRKGLDQETQY